These T cell receptor beta chains were read from a single sample in a study of blood T cells in healthy people across ages. TCRdb reprocessed the 5' RACE reads via MiXCR and lists one record per CDR3 protein. Of about 1,800,000 distinct CDR3 sequences listed, roughly 27% were seen once; the top ten hold roughly 8.2%. Sequencing was performed on blood. All receptors derive from a woman aged 30 to 39 in good health. Each CDR3 is given with its conserved first and last residue. The order of the fields is J gene, D gene, clone size, V gene, CDR3 protein, CDR3 DNA. The D gene is left open where the match is weak. The size entry is marked missing in some rows and otherwise reads once, few, many or a size class.

>TRBJ1-2|.|.|TRBV28
CASSGTLTTNYGYTF
TGTGCCAGCAGCGGCACCCTAACAACTAACTATGGCTACACCTTC
>TRBJ1-1|.|few|TRBV21-1
CASSKTGGIVEAFF
TGTGCCAGCAGCAAGACAGGGGGGATCGTTGAAGCTTTCTTT
>TRBJ1-2|.|.|TRBV7-2
CASSLQGPGSGFYGYTF
TGTGCCAGCAGCCTCCAGGGTCCGGGGTCCGGATTCTATGGCTACACCTTC
>TRBJ1-6|.|.|TRBV20-1
CSALISAGVGSPLHF
TGCAGTGCTCTCATTTCCGCGGGGGTAGGGTCACCCCTCCACTTT
>TRBJ2-1|.|.|TRBV20-1
CSANPGTSAYNEQFF
TGCAGTGCAAACCCCGGGACATCTGCCTACAATGAGCAGTTCTTC
>TRBJ2-5|.|many|TRBV29-1
CSVPQLPKWETQYF
TGCAGCGTTCCTCAGCTACCTAAATGGGAGACCCAGTACTTC
>TRBJ2-5|.|many|TRBV4-1
CASSYLLQETQYF
TGCGCCAGCAGCTACCTACTACAAGAGACCCAGTACTTC
>TRBJ2-1|.|few|TRBV7-2
CASSFRRAEQFF
TGTGCCAGCAGCTTTAGGAGGGCTGAGCAGTTCTTC
>TRBJ2-5|TRBD2|many|TRBV4-1
CASSQEKGLAGGSETQYF
TGCGCCAGCAGCCAAGAGAAGGGACTAGCGGGGGGCTCGGAGACCCAGTACTTC
>TRBJ1-5|.|many|TRBV12-3/TRBV12-4
CASRRDGNQPQHF
TGTGCCAGCAGACGGGACGGCAATCAGCCCCAGCATTTT
>TRBJ1-3|.|.|TRBV4-3
CASSQTRGSGNTIYF
TGCGCCAGTAGCCAAACGAGGGGGTCTGGAAACACCATATATTTT
>TRBJ1-5|TRBD1|many|TRBV7-9
CASSLQGGGQPQHF
TGTGCCAGCAGCTTGCAGGGGGGCGGACAGCCCCAGCATTTT
>TRBJ2-1|.|many|TRBV4-1
CASSQGPYNEQFF
TGCGCCAGCAGCCAAGGCCCTTACAATGAGCAGTTCTTC
>TRBJ2-7|.|.|TRBV18
CASPLGTLYEQYF
TGTGCCAGCCCACTCGGGACACTCTACGAGCAGTACTTC
>TRBJ1-2|.|few|TRBV30
CAWSQGLFYGYTF
TGTGCCTGGAGTCAGGGGTTGTTTTATGGCTACACCTTC
>TRBJ1-4|.|few|TRBV29-1
CSVEGNSEKLFF
TGCAGCGTTGAAGGTAACAGTGAAAAACTGTTTTTT
>TRBJ2-3|TRBD2|once|TRBV19
CACNEAGVFTDTQYF
TGTGCCTGTAATGAAGCGGGGGTCTTCACAGATACGCAGTATTTT